The TCR beta chain described here comes from a study of naive and memory T cell subsets. This sample's treatment: skin biopsy from PPD injection site in Mantoux-positive individual. Input was roughly 1 to 1000 ng of DNase-treated total RNA without cell sorting. Germline CDR1 is MGHRA and CDR2 is YSYEKL. The CDR3 length is 14 residues. V lost 0 bases, J lost 4 bases, and 6 bases lay in between. This clonotype has a handful of counts. Its target is unknown. Reverse transcription of blood and skin TCR RNA was primed at alpha and beta constant regions. Ligated cDNA underwent four rounds of PCR with nested alpha and beta constant region primers and SP2. MiXCR, applied by TCRdb to the UMI-ligation and nested PCR reads, yields one record per CDR3 protein. The repertoire holds about 20,000 distinct CDR3 sequences, roughly 9% seen once, with nearly 7% in the top ten. The study's findings and limits: Tuberculin site TCR excess was interpreted as type IV hypersensitivity infiltration. Far more TCRs reportedly came from tuberculin skin test site biopsies.

The sequence was obtained from an adult in good health. The material sequenced was skin, taken from a tuberculin skin test site. The chain recombines TRBV4-1 with TRBJ1-4; no clear D gene. The CDR3 spells CASSQDGHNEKLFF. The CDR3 DNA is TGCGCCAGCAGCCAAGATGGTCATAATGAAAAACTGTTTTTT.